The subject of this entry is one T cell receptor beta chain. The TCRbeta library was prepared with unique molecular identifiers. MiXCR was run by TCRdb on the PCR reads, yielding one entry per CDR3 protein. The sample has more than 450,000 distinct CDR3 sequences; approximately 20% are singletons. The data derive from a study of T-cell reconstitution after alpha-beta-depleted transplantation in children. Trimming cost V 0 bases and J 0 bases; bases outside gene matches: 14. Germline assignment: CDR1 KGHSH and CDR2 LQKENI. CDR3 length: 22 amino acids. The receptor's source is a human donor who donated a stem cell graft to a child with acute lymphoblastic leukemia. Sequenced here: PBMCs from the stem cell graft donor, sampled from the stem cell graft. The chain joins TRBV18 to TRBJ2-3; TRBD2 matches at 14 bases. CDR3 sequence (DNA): TGTGCCAGCTCACCACCGGTCGGTCGACTAGCGGGAGGGGCTGCTAGCACAGATACGCAGTATTTT. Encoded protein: CASSPPVGRLAGGAASTDTQYF.